The entry that follows covers one TCR beta chain sequence. The data stem from a study of technical replicates of blood from several donors. The CDR3 is 13 amino acids. The germline V gene encodes CDR1 GTSNPN and CDR2 SVGIG (reference sequence). The assay was immunoSEQ multiplex PCR, and TCRdb's table has in-frame clones only and misses some. Of about 75,000 clones listed, approximately 97% are singletons. The chain carries TRBV30 and TRBJ2-2; TRBD2 aligns across 7 bases. The sequenced sample was T cells isolated from PBMCs. The TCR sequence derives from a human donor in good health. The CDR3 DNA is TGTGCATTCCGGGACTACCACACCGGGGAGCTGTTTTTT. This codes for CAFRDYHTGELFF. The entire variable domain, with the rest obtained from reference TRBV30 and TRBJ2-2, is as follows: SQTIHQWPATLVQPVGSPLSLECTVEGTSNPNLYWYRQAAGRGLQLLFYSVGIGQISSEVPQNLSASRPQDRQFILSSKKLLLSDSGFYLCAFRDYHTGELFFGEGSRLTVL.